This T cell receptor (beta chain) was captured by sequencing in a study of CD8+ T cells in alopecia areata. Overall study: The authors scored treated patients' severity by affected scalp percentage.

General study findings and limits: The study also sequences resident alphabeta T cells of normal skin in scalp samples.

CDR1 SQVTM and CDR2 ANQGSEA come from the germline V gene. Trimming cost V 8 bases and J 6 bases; bases outside gene matches: 5. CDR3 length equals 11 residues. Treatment indicated: oral pan-JAK inhibitor, 5-10 mg twice daily. Extracted RNA was reverse transcribed, and the resulting cDNA served as sequencing template. Data came from immunoSEQ multiplex PCR; TCRdb stores just in-frame clones and leaves some out. The data show fewer than 250,000 clones, with around 60% seen just once and approximately 0.63% held by the top ten. Regarding this clone: Its antigen is currently unknown.

The source is a human donor with alopecia areata. The V gene is TRBV29-1, the J gene TRBJ2-7, with 9 bases aligning to TRBD1. Here the sequenced sample was CD4+ T cells sorted from blood, taken at week 4, from a patient treated with tofacitinib. This CDR3 reads CSTRTGAEQYF. The CDR3 DNA reads TGCAGCACCCGGACAGGGGCCGAGCAGTACTTC.